This TCR beta chain stems from a study of CD8+CD57+ T cells in acquired aplastic anemia. Study overall: DNA from sorted CD4+ and CD8+ cells averaged roughly 3.2 ug. Study results and caveats: Common to patients and controls were roughly 30 CD8+ CDR3 sequences. Significance was not reached for CD8+ Simpson's diversity between patients and controls.

TCR beta VDJ and CDR3 profiles were obtained from a genomic DNA template. TCRdb used MiXCR to reprocess the reads, holding one entry per CDR3 protein. This sample yields approximately 130,000 distinct CDR3 sequences, of which over 30% are seen a single time; roughly 3% belongs to the top ten. In patients chosen for sequencing, flow cytometry had shown CD8+CD57+ cell expansion. A severe acquired aplastic anemia diagnosis applied to all patients. Germline V CDR1 and CDR2: DFQATT, SNEGSKA (reference sequence). The length of the CDR3 is 17 residues. This clonotype was observed a handful of times. Its antigen is not known. A much larger clone is a single base away; this may be a read error.

Material for sequencing was sorted CD4+, CD8+, or CD8+CD57+ T cells (not recorded which) from PBMCs. This TCR was recovered from a human donor with aplastic anemia. The rearrangement uses TRBV20-1 and TRBJ1-5; maybe TRBD1 (5 bases). The CDR3 nucleotides read TGCAGTACTAGTAGGCTATCGCAGGGTGCAAAGAATCAGCCCCAGCATTTT. Amino acid sequence: CSTSRLSQGAKNQPQHF.